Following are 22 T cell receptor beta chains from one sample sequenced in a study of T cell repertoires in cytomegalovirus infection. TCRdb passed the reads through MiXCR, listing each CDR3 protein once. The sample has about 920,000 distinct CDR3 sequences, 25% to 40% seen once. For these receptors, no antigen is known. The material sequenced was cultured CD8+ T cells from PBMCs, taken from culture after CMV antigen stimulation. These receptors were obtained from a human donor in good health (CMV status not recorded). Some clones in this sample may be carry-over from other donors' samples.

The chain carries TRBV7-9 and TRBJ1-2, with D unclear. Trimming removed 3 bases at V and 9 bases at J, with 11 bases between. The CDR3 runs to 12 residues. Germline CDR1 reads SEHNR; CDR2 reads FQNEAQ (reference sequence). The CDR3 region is CASSFGAVSYTF. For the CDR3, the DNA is TGTGCCAGCAGCTTTGGTGCGGTGAGCTACACCTTC.

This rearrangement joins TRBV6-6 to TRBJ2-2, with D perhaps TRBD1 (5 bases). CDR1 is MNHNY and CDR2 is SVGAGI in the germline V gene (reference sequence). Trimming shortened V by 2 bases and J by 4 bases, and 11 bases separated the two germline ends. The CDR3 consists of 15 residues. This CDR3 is CASSYRGLGTGELFF. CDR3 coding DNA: TGTGCCAGCAGTTACAGGGGCCTGGGCACCGGGGAGCTGTTTTTT.

CDR3 loop: CASSLGTVKGAYYNEQFF. The CDR3 region has the DNA TGTGCCAGCAGTTTGGGGACTGTAAAGGGGGCCTACTACAATGAGCAGTTCTTC. This chain connects TRBV6-2 or TRBV6-3 to TRBJ2-1; TRBD1 might be the D (7 bases). Germline V CDR1 and CDR2: MNHEY, SVGEGT. The V gene lost 4 bases and the J gene lost 3 bases, with 22 bases spanning the gap. This CDR3 spans 18 amino acids.

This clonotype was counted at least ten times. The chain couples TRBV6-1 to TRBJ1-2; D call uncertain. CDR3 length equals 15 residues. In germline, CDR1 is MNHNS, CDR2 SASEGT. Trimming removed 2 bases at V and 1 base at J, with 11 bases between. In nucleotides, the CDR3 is TGTGCCAGCAGTGAAAGAACAGTTGGTAACTATGGCTACACCTTC. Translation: CASSERTVGNYGYTF.

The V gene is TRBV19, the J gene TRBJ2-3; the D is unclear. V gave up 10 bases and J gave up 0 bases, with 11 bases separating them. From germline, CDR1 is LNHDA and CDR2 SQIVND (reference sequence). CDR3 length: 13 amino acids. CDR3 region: CATSGLSTDTQYF. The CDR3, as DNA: TGTGCCACTTCCGGCCTTAGCACAGATACGCAGTATTTT.

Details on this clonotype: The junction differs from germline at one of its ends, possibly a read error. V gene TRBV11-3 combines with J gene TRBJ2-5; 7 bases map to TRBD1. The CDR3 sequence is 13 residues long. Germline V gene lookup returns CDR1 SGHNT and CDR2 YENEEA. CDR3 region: CTSSPGQQETQYF. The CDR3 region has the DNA TGTACCAGCAGCCCGGGACAGCAAGAGACCCAGTACTTC.

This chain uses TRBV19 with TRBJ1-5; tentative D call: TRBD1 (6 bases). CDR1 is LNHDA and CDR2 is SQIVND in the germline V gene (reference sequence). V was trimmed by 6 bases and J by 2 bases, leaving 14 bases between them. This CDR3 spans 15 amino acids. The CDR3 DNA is TGTGCCAGTAGCCTAACAGGGTTCGGCAATCAGCCCCAGCATTTT. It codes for CASSLTGFGNQPQHF.

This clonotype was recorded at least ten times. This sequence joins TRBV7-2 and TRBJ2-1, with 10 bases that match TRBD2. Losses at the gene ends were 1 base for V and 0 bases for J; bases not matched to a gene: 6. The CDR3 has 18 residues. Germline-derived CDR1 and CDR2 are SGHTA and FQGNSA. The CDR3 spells CASSLGLAGALSYNEQFF. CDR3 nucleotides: TGTGCCAGCAGCTTAGGGCTAGCGGGGGCTCTCTCCTACAATGAGCAGTTCTTC.

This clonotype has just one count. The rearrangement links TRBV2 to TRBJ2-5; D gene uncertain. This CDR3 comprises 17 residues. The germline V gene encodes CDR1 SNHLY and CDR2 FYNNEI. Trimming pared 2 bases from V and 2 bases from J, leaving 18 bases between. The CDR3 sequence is CASSERSRPLGQETQYF. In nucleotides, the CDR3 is TGTGCCAGCAGTGAACGGTCCCGCCCGCTTGGGCAAGAGACCCAGTACTTC.

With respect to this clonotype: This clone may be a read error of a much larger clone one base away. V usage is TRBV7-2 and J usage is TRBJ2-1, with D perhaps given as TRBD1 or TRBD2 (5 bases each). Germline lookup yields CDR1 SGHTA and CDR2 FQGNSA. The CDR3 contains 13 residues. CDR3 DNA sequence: TGTGTCAGCCACGGGGCGTATTACAATGAGCAGTTCTTC. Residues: CVSHGAYYNEQFF.

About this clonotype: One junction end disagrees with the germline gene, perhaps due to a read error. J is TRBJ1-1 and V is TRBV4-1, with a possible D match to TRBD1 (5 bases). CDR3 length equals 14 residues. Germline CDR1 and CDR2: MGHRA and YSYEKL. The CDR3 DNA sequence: TGTGCCAGCAGCCAAGGGGAGGGTAACACTGAAGCTTTCTTT. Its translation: CASSQGEGNTEAFF.

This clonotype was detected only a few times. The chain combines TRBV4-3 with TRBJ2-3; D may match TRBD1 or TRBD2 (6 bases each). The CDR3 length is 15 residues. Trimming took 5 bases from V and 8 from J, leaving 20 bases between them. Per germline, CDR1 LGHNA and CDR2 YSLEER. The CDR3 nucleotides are TGCGCCAGCAGCATAGCCAATCAGGGGCGGGGTACGCAGTATTTT. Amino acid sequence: CASSIANQGRGTQYF.

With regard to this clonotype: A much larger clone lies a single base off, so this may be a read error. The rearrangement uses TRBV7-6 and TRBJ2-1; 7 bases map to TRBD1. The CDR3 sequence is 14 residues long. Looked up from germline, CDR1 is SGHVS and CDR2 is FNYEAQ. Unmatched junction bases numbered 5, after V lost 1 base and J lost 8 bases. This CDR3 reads CASSLVRGIHEQFF. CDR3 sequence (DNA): TGTGCCAGCAGCTTAGTCAGGGGGATCCATGAGCAGTTCTTC.

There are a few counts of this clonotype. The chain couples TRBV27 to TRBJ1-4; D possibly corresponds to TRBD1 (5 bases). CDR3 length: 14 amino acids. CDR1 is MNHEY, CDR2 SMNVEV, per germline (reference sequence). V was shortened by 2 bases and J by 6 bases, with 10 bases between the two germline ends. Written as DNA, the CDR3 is TGTGCCAGCAGTTTAAGACAGAGCTATGAAAAACTGTTTTTT. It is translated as CASSLRQSYEKLFF.

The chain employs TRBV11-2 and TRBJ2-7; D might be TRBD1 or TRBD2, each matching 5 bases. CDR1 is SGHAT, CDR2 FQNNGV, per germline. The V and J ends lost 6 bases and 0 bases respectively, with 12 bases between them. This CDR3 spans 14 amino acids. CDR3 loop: CASRQAGSSYEQYV. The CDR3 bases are TGTGCCAGCAGACAAGCAGGGAGCTCCTACGAGCAGTACGTC.

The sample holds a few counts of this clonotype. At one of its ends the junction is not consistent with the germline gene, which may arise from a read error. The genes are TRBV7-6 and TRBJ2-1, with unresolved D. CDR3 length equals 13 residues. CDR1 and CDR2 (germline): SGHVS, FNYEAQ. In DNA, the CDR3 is TGTGCTAGCAGCTCGAAGGGTGGGGATGAGCAGTTCTTC. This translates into CASSSKGGDEQFF.

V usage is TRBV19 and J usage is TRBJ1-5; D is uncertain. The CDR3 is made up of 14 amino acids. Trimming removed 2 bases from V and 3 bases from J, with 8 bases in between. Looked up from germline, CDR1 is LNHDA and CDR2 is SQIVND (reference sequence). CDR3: CASSIRTFNQPQHF. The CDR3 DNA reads TGTGCCAGTAGTATAAGAACATTCAATCAGCCCCAGCATTTT.

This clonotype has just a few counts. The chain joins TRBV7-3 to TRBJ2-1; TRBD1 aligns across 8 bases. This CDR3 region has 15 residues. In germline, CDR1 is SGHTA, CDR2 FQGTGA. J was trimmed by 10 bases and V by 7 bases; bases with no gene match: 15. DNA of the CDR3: TGTGCCAGCAACCCGACAGGGGCAGGGATGCAGGAGCAGTTCTTC. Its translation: CASNPTGAGMQEQFF.

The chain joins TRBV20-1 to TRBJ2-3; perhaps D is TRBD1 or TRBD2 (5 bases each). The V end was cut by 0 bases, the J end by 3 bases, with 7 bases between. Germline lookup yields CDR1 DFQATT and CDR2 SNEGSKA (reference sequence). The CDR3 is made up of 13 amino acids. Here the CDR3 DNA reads TGCAGTGCTAGAGACGGGGCTACAGATACGCAGTATTTT. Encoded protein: CSARDGATDTQYF.

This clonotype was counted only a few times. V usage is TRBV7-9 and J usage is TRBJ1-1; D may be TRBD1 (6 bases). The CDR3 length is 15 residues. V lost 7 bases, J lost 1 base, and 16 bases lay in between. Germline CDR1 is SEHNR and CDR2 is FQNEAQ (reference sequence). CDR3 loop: CASTTARDKNTEAFF. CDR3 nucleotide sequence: TGTGCCAGCACCACCGCCCGGGACAAGAACACTGAAGCTTTCTTT.

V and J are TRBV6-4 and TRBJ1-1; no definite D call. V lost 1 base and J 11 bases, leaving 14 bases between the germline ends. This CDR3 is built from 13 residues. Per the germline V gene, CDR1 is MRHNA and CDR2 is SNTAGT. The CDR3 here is CASSDFPDFMAFF. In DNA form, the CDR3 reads TGTGCCAGCAGTGACTTTCCCGATTTCATGGCTTTCTTT.

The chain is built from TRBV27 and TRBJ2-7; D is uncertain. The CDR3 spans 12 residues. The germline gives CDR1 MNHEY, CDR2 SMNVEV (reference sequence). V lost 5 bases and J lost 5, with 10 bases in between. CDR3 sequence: CASSGRTDEQYF. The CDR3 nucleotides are TGTGCCAGCAGTGGTAGGACGGACGAGCAGTACTTC.